The clone carrying this TCR beta chain was observed a few times. This sample was taken from a study of blood T cell repertoires in COVID-19. This CDR3 is 14 amino acids long. Germline V lookup: CDR1 SGHRS, CDR2 YFSETQ. The V and J ends lost 0 bases and 11 bases, in that order; junction bases with no gene match: 7. As originally analysed: Estimation of nucleated cell counts was performed using reference gene primer amplification. The repertoire was sequenced with immunoSEQ multiplex PCR; TCRdb's copy has only in-frame clones and lacks some. The V and J calls and clone size are taken from that table; D and trimming were inferred from the DNA. The sample comprises approximately 90,000 clones, about 85% of which are singletons, and approximately 25% rests with the top ten.

Sequenced material: peripheral blood. V gene TRBV5-1 combines with J gene TRBJ1-4, with TRBD1 identical over 7 bases. The TCR sequence derives from a man older than 75 with active or convalescent COVID-19. CDR3 bases: TGCGCCAGCAGCTTGGTGCAGGGGGATCAGAAACTGTTTTTT. It is translated as CASSLVQGDQKLFF.